One sample yielded the 13 T cell receptor beta chains listed below, sequenced in a study of cytomegalovirus exposure and HLA in healthy donors. Here immunoSEQ multiplex PCR was the method, and the copy in TCRdb shows in-frame clones only, minus some. Counted here are roughly 120,000 clones, about 91% occurring once; the ten biggest clones make up more than 1.5%. The specimen was PBMCs. Receptors originate from a man between 18 and 35 years old in good health and CMV-seronegative.

V is TRBV30 and J is TRBJ1-2; 7 nucleotides line up with TRBD1. The germline V gene encodes CDR1 GTSNPN and CDR2 SVGIG (reference sequence). The CDR3 sequence is 11 residues long. The V segment lost 4 bases and the J segment 6 bases; nucleotides outside the gene matches: 2. The CDR3 DNA sequence: TGTGCCTGGAACAGGGGCCATGGCTACACCTTC. Its protein product is CAWNRGHGYTF.

The CDR3 loop reads CAISDLSNYGYTF. DNA of the CDR3: TGTGCCATCAGTGACTTGTCTAACTATGGCTACACCTTC. V usage is TRBV10-3 and J usage is TRBJ1-2; D remains ambiguous. CDR1 and CDR2 (germline): ENHRY, SYGVKD. Trimming left V 3 bases short and J 0 bases short, with 5 bases between. This CDR3 comprises 13 residues.

The rearrangement uses TRBV25-1 and TRBJ1-2; the D is unclear. CDR3 length: 13 residues. V was trimmed by 5 bases and J by 6 bases, leaving 13 bases between them. Germline V gives CDR1 MGHDK, CDR2 SYGVNS. The CDR3 region is CASSPSGENGYTF. In nucleotides, the CDR3 is TGTGCCAGCAGTCCCTCCGGGGAAAATGGCTACACCTTC.

On this clone itself: Other DNA sequences in the same sample also yield this CDR3. The rearrangement links TRBV6-5 to TRBJ2-5; 9 bases fit TRBD1. Trimming cost V 5 bases and J 4 bases; bases outside gene matches: 5. The CDR3 extends over 14 amino acids. Per germline, CDR1 MNHEY and CDR2 SVGAGI. CDR3 loop: CASSQTGGRETQYF. CDR3 nucleotide sequence: TGTGCCAGCAGTCAGACAGGGGGACGAGAGACCCAGTACTTC.

CDR3 amino acids: CASSEEGLAGVDEQFF. The CDR3 bases are TGTGCCAGCAGTGAAGAGGGACTAGCGGGAGTTGATGAGCAGTTCTTC. The gene calls are TRBV6-1 and TRBJ2-1; TRBD2 aligns across 14 bases. The CDR3 extends over 16 amino acids. Germline CDR1 and CDR2: MNHNS and SASEGT. Trimming took 1 base from V and 8 from J; bases not matched to a gene: 4.

The genes are TRBV5-6 and TRBJ1-6; D is uncertain. This CDR3 comprises 16 residues. V lost 3 bases to trimming and J lost 0 bases, with 10 bases between them. Germline V gene sequence: CDR1 SGHDT, CDR2 YYEEEE. CDR3 DNA: TGTGCCAGCAGCTCGGAGTCTAGCTCCTATAATTCACCCCTCCACTTT. This gives the protein CASSSESSSYNSPLHF. Supplemented by reference TRBV5-6 and TRBJ1-6, the full variable domain reads DAGVTQSPTHLIKTRGQQVTLRCSPKSGHDTVSWYQQALGQGPQFIFQYYEEEERQRGNFPDRFSGHQFPNYSSELNVNALLLGDSALYLCASSSESSSYNSPLHFGNGTRLTVT.

The chain uses TRBV2 and TRBJ1-3; 7 bases are shared with TRBD1. V shed 7 bases, J shed 6 bases, and the junction held 9 bases outside the gene matches. The germline V gene has CDR1 SNHLY and CDR2 FYNNEI. This CDR3 spans 14 amino acids. CDR3 nucleotide sequence: TGTGCCAGCAATACAGGGGTCGTGGAAAACACCATATATTTT. Its protein product is CASNTGVVENTIYF. Together with reference TRBV2 and TRBJ1-3, the CDR3 gives the full variable domain: EPEVTQTPSHQVTQMGQEVILRCVPISNHLYFYWYRQILGQKVEFLVSFYNNEISEKSEIFDDQFSVERPDGSNFTLKIRSTKLEDSAMYFCASNTGVVENTIYFGEGSWLTVV.

This chain links TRBV25-1 with TRBJ2-3, with 10 nucleotides matching TRBD1. J was trimmed by 3 bases and V by 5 bases; bases with no gene match: 5. The CDR3 is 15 amino acids. CDR1 MGHDK and CDR2 SYGVNS come from the germline V gene. The CDR3 loop reads CASSTGTGVTDTQYF. Written as DNA, the CDR3 is TGTGCCAGCAGTACCGGGACAGGGGTGACAGATACGCAGTATTTT.

The rearrangement uses TRBV19 and TRBJ2-3; TRBD1 agrees at 10 bases. This CDR3 contains 18 residues. Germline CDR1 reads LNHDA; CDR2 reads SQIVND (reference sequence). J was trimmed by 2 bases and V by 5 bases; bases with no gene match: 13. The CDR3 DNA reads as TGTGCCAGTAGTGACCCCCTGGGACAGGGGATGGACACAGATACGCAGTATTTT. This codes for CASSDPLGQGMDTDTQYF. The full variable domain, rest sourced from reference TRBV19 and TRBJ2-3, is DGGITQSPKYLFRKEGQNVTLSCEQNLNHDAMYWYRQDPGQGLRLIYYSQIVNDFQKGDIAEGYSVSREKKESFPLTVTSAQKNPTAFYLCASSDPLGQGMDTDTQYFGPGTRLTVL.

The chain employs TRBV28 and TRBJ2-2; TRBD1 might be the D (5 bases). Trimming took off 5 bases at V and 7 bases at J, with 17 bases between the two ends. Germline CDR1 is MDHEN and CDR2 is SYDVKM. CDR3 size: 15 residues. This CDR3 reads CASSPEGVVSGELFF. The CDR3 nucleotides are TGTGCCAGCAGTCCCGAAGGGGTTGTGAGCGGGGAGCTGTTTTTT. The complete variable domain, with remaining parts taken from reference TRBV28 and TRBJ2-2, reads DVKVTQSSRYLVKRTGEKVFLECVQDMDHENMFWYRQDPGLGLRLIYFSYDVKMKEKGDIPEGYSVSREKKERFSLILESASTNQTSMYLCASSPEGVVSGELFFGEGSRLTVL.

The chain couples TRBV7-7 to TRBJ1-6; D is uncertain. This CDR3 spans 13 amino acids. The V gene's germline CDR1 is SSHAT and CDR2 FNYEAQ (reference sequence). V was shortened by 3 bases and J by 10 bases, with 10 bases between the two germline ends. DNA for the CDR3: TGTGCCAGCAGCTTCGGACTTGGCTCACCCCTCCACTTT. This encodes CASSFGLGSPLHF.

This chain joins TRBV9 and TRBJ2-3, with D possibly TRBD1 on 6 matching bases. Germline CDR1 reads SGDLS; CDR2 reads YYNGEE. V was shortened by 5 bases and J by 1 base, with 11 bases between the two germline ends. The CDR3 sequence is 14 residues long. The CDR3 loop is CASSSDSRTDTQYF. The DNA of the CDR3 is TGTGCCAGCAGTTCGGACAGCCGCACAGATACGCAGTATTTT.

V and J are TRBV27 and TRBJ1-5; 10 positions agree with TRBD1. Trimming took 5 bases from V and 6 from J; bases not matched to a gene: 7. Germline-derived CDR1 and CDR2 are MNHEY and SMNVEV (reference sequence). The CDR3 runs to 15 residues. The CDR3 DNA reads as TGTGCCAGCAGTCCAGACAGGGGGCCGGTTCAGCCCCAGCATTTT. Its protein product is CASSPDRGPVQPQHF.